This TCR beta chain was found in a study of T cell responses to AZD1222 COVID-19 vaccine. Study results and caveats: Of spike-specific TCRs, nearly half reportedly target regions left unmutated in variants. It should be noted that donors were predominantly white British and more often female, and clonal diversity was possibly underestimated.

With V trimmed by 4 bases and J by 5 bases, 6 bases remained unmatched. The CDR3 spans 13 residues. The germline gives CDR1 GTSNPN, CDR2 SVGIG (reference sequence). Sequenced by immunoSEQ multiplex PCR; TCRdb stores in-frame clones only, minus some. The sample records 200,000 to 250,000 clones, about 92% being singletons. About this clone: Its antigen is as yet unknown.

Sequencing used peripheral blood, obtained on day 0 of MenACWY control vaccination. The sequence was obtained from an adult in good health. This chain joins TRBV30 and TRBJ2-5; 8 bases match TRBD1. CDR3 nucleotide sequence: TGTGCCTGGAACACAGGGGGGTTTGAGACCCAGTACTTC. Translated: CAWNTGGFETQYF.